What follows is one T cell receptor (beta chain) and its context. This sample is drawn from a study of T cells in Graves' hyperthyroidism and ophthalmopathy. Germline V gene data show CDR1 as SGDLS and CDR2 as YYNGEE. CDR3 size: 14 residues. With 3 bases clipped from V and 2 bases from J, the junction kept 4 bases outside the gene matches. The investigators amplified TCR beta CDR3 regions from RNA transcripts. TCR CDR3 regions were first amplified by RT-PCR with HTBI primers. TCRdb ran MiXCR on the multiplex PCR reads and lists one entry per CDR3 protein. The table records under 350,000 distinct CDR3 sequences, less than 30% of them present only once.

This chain links TRBV9 with TRBJ2-7, with 8 bases that match TRBD2. The sequence derives from a man aged 35 to 55 with Graves' hyperthyroidism that later progressed to Graves' ophthalmopathy. What was sequenced was blood. In DNA form, the CDR3 reads TGTGCCAGCAGCGCCCGGGAGGGCCCCTACGAGCAGTACTTC. Its protein product is CASSAREGPYEQYF.